The 7 T cell receptor beta chains in this list originate from one sample, sequenced in a study of T cells in Graves' hyperthyroidism and ophthalmopathy. RNA transcripts provided the source from which TCR beta CDR3 regions were amplified. Using the HTBI primer set, a first-round RT-PCR was run on the TCR CDR3. A single record per CDR3 protein comes from TCRdb applying MiXCR to the multiplex PCR reads. The sample has about 640,000 distinct CDR3 sequences, 20% to 25% seen once. The sequencing input was blood. The receptors come from a man aged 30 to 39 with Graves' ophthalmopathy.

This clonotype was recorded at least ten times. V and J are TRBV12-3 or TRBV12-4 and TRBJ2-1, with D possibly being TRBD1 (6 bases). V lost 6 bases to trimming and J lost 4 bases, with 16 bases between them. CDR3 length: 15 residues. The CDR3 loop is CASSPPGTLYNEQFF. In DNA form, the CDR3 reads TGTGCCAGCAGCCCCCCCGGGACACTATACAATGAGCAGTTCTTC.

This clonotype has a handful of counts. The J gene is TRBJ2-2, the V gene TRBV18, with 7 bases that match TRBD2. J was trimmed by 1 base and V by 3 bases; bases with no gene match: 2. Germline lookup yields CDR1 KGHSH and CDR2 LQKENI. CDR3 size: 15 residues. CDR3 in amino acids: CASSPQRENTGELFF. CDR3 coding DNA: TGTGCCAGCTCACCCCAGCGGGAGAACACCGGGGAGCTGTTTTTT. Drawing the rest from reference TRBV18 and TRBJ2-2, the complete variable domain is NAGVMQNPRHLVRRRGQEARLRCSPMKGHSHVYWYRQLPEEGLKFMVYLQKENIIDESGMPKERFSAEFPKEGPSILRIQQVVRGDSAAYFCASSPQRENTGELFFGEGSRLTVL.

The chain combines TRBV7-8 with TRBJ1-6, with TRBD1 matching over 9 bases. This CDR3 region has 18 residues. Germline CDR1 SGHVS, CDR2 FQNEAQ. Unmatched junction bases numbered 14, after V lost 5 bases and J lost 6 bases. In DNA form, the CDR3 reads TGTGCCAGCAGCCCCACCCACAGGGGGCGAGTTAGTAATTCACCCCTCCACTTT. Amino acids: CASSPTHRGRVSNSPLHF.

In its sample, this clonotype was seen a few times. CDR3: CASSRKRSLAEWWEQYF. The CDR3 region has the DNA TGTGCCAGCAGCCGTAAGAGGTCGCTAGCGGAGTGGTGGGAGCAGTACTTC. The chain uses TRBV3-1 and TRBJ2-7; 7 nucleotides agree with TRBD2. Germline V gene lookup returns CDR1 LGHDT and CDR2 YNNKEL (reference sequence). The V gene end was trimmed by 4 bases and the J gene end by 7 bases; junction bases not matched to a gene: 19. The CDR3 covers 17 residues.

This clonotype was detected ten times or more. The rearrangement uses TRBV12-3 or TRBV12-4 and TRBJ2-7, with TRBD2 matching 12 bases. V dropped 6 bases and J dropped 3; count of bases not matched to a gene: 0. The CDR3 consists of 13 residues. CDR3 DNA sequence: TGTGCCAGCAGGACTAGCGGGAGCTACGAGCAGTACTTC. Its protein product is CASRTSGSYEQYF.

The V call is TRBV30, the J call TRBJ1-1; no firm D call. In germline, CDR1 is GTSNPN, CDR2 SVGIG (reference sequence). The CDR3 is 14 residues long. The V and J ends lost 2 bases and 1 base respectively, with 11 bases between them. The CDR3 DNA is TGTGCCTGGAGTCGTCCAAGGAGGAACACTGAAGCTTTCTTT. Translation gives CAWSRPRRNTEAFF. The complete variable domain, with remaining parts taken from reference TRBV30 and TRBJ1-1, reads SQTIHQWPATLVQPVGSPLSLECTVEGTSNPNLYWYRQAAGRGLQLLFYSVGIGQISSEVPQNLSASRPQDRQFILSSKKLLLSDSGFYLCAWSRPRRNTEAFFGQGTRLTVV.

V gene TRBV10-3 combines with J gene TRBJ2-5, with TRBD1 identical over 7 bases. CDR3 length: 13 amino acids. Germline lookup yields CDR1 ENHRY and CDR2 SYGVKD. Unmatched junction bases numbered 6, after V lost 6 bases and J lost 5 bases. The CDR3 DNA follows: TGTGCCATCAGCCAAACAGGGGACGAGACCCAGTACTTC. As protein: CAISQTGDETQYF.